What follows describes a single T cell receptor (beta chain). The sample belongs to a study of blood T cell repertoires in COVID-19. About the research overall: Material from acute and convalescent COVID-19 was sourced from the United States, Italy and Spain.

Enrolled during active infection, Seattle patients were then followed longitudinally. In the original workflow: Reference gene primer amplification in the assay estimated nucleated cell counts. Measured with immunoSEQ multiplex PCR; TCRdb has only the in-frame clones, and not every one. Clone size and V and J calls were adopted from that table, with D and trimming inferred from the DNA. In the table there are 150,000 to 160,000 clones, approximately 80% of which are singletons. Looked up from germline, CDR1 is SGHRS and CDR2 is YFSETQ. This CDR3 is 13 amino acids long. The ends were cut back, 0 bases at V and 8 bases at J, with 11 bases in the middle.

The chain employs TRBV5-1 and TRBJ1-1; possibly TRBD1 for D (5 bases). This clonotype was sampled from a woman aged 55-70 years with COVID-19, enrolled during active disease. Input material: peripheral blood. For the CDR3, the DNA is TGCGCCAGCAGCTTGGCAGACAGACCCGAAGCTTTCTTT. This encodes CASSLADRPEAFF.